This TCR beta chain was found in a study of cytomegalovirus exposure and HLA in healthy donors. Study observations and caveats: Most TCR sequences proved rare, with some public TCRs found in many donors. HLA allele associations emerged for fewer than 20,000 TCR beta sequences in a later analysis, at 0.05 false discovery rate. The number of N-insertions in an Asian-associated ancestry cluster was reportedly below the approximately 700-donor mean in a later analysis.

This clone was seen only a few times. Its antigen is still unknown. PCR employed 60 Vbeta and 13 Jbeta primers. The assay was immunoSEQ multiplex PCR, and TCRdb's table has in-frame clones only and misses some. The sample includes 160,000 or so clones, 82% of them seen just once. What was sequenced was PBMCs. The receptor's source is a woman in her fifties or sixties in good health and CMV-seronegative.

The CDR3 region has the DNA TGCGCCAGCAGCCCTAGCGGGACCATCGGGGAGCTGTTTTTT. This translates into CASSPSGTIGELFF. J is TRBJ2-2 and V is TRBV5-1; 9 bases map to TRBD2. The germline gives CDR1 SGHRS, CDR2 YFSETQ. Unmatched junction bases numbered 5, after V lost 4 bases and J lost 7 bases. This CDR3 is 14 amino acids long.